Shown below are 20 T cell receptor beta chains from a single sample sequenced in a study of blood T cell repertoires in COVID-19. TCRdb's copy holds only in-frame clones and misses some; the assay was immunoSEQ multiplex PCR. The table lists 60,000 to 65,000 clones, approximately 80% of them singletons. Sequencing input: peripheral blood. The receptors here all came from a man in his fifties or sixties with COVID-19, enrolled during active disease.

The chain links TRBV13 to TRBJ2-5; 8 nucleotides match TRBD2. This CDR3 comprises 16 residues. V lost 0 bases, J lost 5 bases, and 8 bases stayed unmatched. Germline V gene data show CDR1 as PRHDT and CDR2 as FYEKMQ (reference sequence). The CDR3, as DNA: TGTGCCAGCAGCTTAGGATCTAGCGGGCCCGGGGAGACCCAGTACTTC. Translation: CASSLGSSGPGETQYF.

The chain joins TRBV11-2 to TRBJ1-2, with D tentatively TRBD1 (5 bases). With 0 bases removed from V and 8 bases from J, the gap between germline ends came to 16 bases. In germline, CDR1 is SGHAT, CDR2 FQNNGV. The CDR3 consists of 15 residues. The CDR3 spells CASSLDYRTLRGYTF. DNA for the CDR3: TGTGCCAGCAGCTTAGACTACAGGACCCTCCGCGGCTACACCTTC.

Only one count was recorded for this clone. The V call is TRBV6-2 or TRBV6-3, the J call TRBJ1-2; no clear D. The V and J ends lost 2 bases and 4 bases respectively, with 8 bases between them. Germline V gives CDR1 MNHEY, CDR2 SVGEGT. There are 13 residues in the CDR3. The CDR3 sequence is CASSYGDPYGYTF. The CDR3 DNA reads TGTGCCAGCAGTTACGGAGATCCCTATGGCTACACCTTC.

The V gene is TRBV10-3, the J gene TRBJ2-3; 8 bases fit TRBD2. The CDR3 loop spans 14 amino acids. Looked up from germline, CDR1 is ENHRY and CDR2 is SYGVKD. J was trimmed by 1 base and V by 9 bases; bases with no gene match: 6. CDR3 loop: CAISAGDGTDTQYF. In nucleotides, the CDR3 is TGTGCCATTTCAGCGGGAGATGGCACAGATACGCAGTATTTT.

The rearrangement links TRBV9 to TRBJ2-6; a weak D match, TRBD1 (6 bases). Germline CDR1 reads SGDLS; CDR2 reads YYNGEE. V was pared by 4 bases and J by 0 bases, with 20 bases between. The CDR3 runs 19 residues. In nucleotides, the CDR3 is TGTGCCAGCAGCCTGCTCGGCAGGGGTTTTAGCTCTGGGGCCAACGTCCTGACTTTC. This encodes CASSLLGRGFSSGANVLTF.

V usage is TRBV5-1 and J usage is TRBJ2-2, with 16 bases matching TRBD2. V was clipped by 4 bases and J by 4 bases; unmatched bases: 4. The germline V gene has CDR1 SGHRS and CDR2 YFSETQ. The CDR3 is 17 residues long. The CDR3 loop reads CASSPGTSGRATGELFF. CDR3 nucleotides: TGCGCCAGCAGCCCCGGGACTAGCGGGAGGGCCACCGGGGAGCTGTTTTTT.

This chain uses TRBV15 with TRBJ2-3; perhaps TRBD1 as D (6 bases). V was clipped by 8 bases and J by 3 bases, with 12 bases between them. CDR1 LNHNV and CDR2 YYDKDF come from the germline V gene (reference sequence). This CDR3 has 13 amino acids. The CDR3 coding sequence is TGTGCCACCGGTGGACAGATTACAGATACGCAGTATTTT. It specifies CATGGQITDTQYF.

This clone was observed many times. This rearrangement joins TRBV5-1 to TRBJ1-2, with 8 bases identical to TRBD1. The V segment lost 3 bases and the J segment 4 bases; nucleotides outside the gene matches: 2. The length of the CDR3 is 13 residues. Germline V CDR1 and CDR2: SGHRS, YFSETQ. The CDR3 loop is CASSSDRGYGYTF. In nucleotides, the CDR3 is TGCGCCAGCAGCTCCGACAGGGGCTATGGCTACACCTTC.

This rearrangement joins TRBV10-3 to TRBJ1-5; TRBD1 matches at 11 bases. This CDR3 contains 15 residues. Unmatched junction bases numbered 5, after V lost 5 bases and J lost 5 bases. Germline V lookup: CDR1 ENHRY, CDR2 SYGVKD. The CDR3 here is CAISPRTGGDQPQHF. In nucleotides, the CDR3 is TGTGCCATCAGTCCCAGGACAGGGGGCGATCAGCCCCAGCATTTT.

The gene calls are TRBV6-5 and TRBJ2-2, with unresolved D. Germline CDR1 reads MNHEY; CDR2 reads SVGAGI. This CDR3 region has 15 residues. V shed 1 base and J shed 2 bases, with 8 bases lying between them. The CDR3, as DNA: TGTGCCAGCAGTTACTTTAGCCCAAACACCGGGGAGCTGTTTTTT. Its translation is CASSYFSPNTGELFF.

The genes are TRBV7-2 and TRBJ2-4; 7 bases fit TRBD2. The CDR3 has 17 amino acids. Germline V CDR1 and CDR2: SGHTA, FQGNSA. Trimming at V came to 2 bases and at J to 3 bases, leaving 10 bases not matched to a gene. The DNA of the CDR3 is TGTGCCAGCAGCTTAAAATCTAGCGGAAATATCAAAAACATTCAGTACTTC. This codes for CASSLKSSGNIKNIQYF.

The V gene is TRBV3-1 (or the pseudogene TRBV3-2), the J gene TRBJ2-4; a weak D match, TRBD1 (5 bases). V was cut by 3 bases and J by 6 bases, with 12 bases left in between. The CDR3 is 14 amino acids. CDR1 is LGHDT, CDR2 YNNKEL, per germline (reference sequence). Here the CDR3 DNA reads TGTGCCAGCAGCCATCGGACAAATAGAAACATTCAGTACTTC. Protein sequence: CASSHRTNRNIQYF.

The V and J genes are TRBV5-4 and TRBJ2-7; D remains unclear. The germline V gene encodes CDR1 SGHNT and CDR2 YYREEE (reference sequence). V shed 1 base and J shed 3 bases, with 5 bases lying between them. The CDR3 extends over 12 amino acids. The CDR3: CASSLNGYEQYF. For the CDR3, the DNA is TGTGCCAGCAGCTTGAACGGCTACGAGCAGTACTTC.

The rearrangement links TRBV6-5 to TRBJ2-5; 10 nucleotides line up with TRBD1. V dropped 1 base and J dropped 4; count of bases not matched to a gene: 3. CDR3 size: 15 residues. Germline CDR1 is MNHEY and CDR2 is SVGAGI. CDR3 sequence: CASSYFWTGGETQYF. The DNA for the CDR3 is TGTGCCAGCAGTTACTTTTGGACAGGGGGAGAGACCCAGTACTTC.

As concerns this clone: Other nucleotide sequences in the sample specify the same CDR3. V and J are TRBV6-2 or TRBV6-3 and TRBJ2-2, with 7 nucleotides matching TRBD1. J was trimmed by 7 bases and V by 5 bases; bases with no gene match: 16. The germline V gene encodes CDR1 MNHEY and CDR2 SVGEGT. This CDR3 contains 17 residues. CDR3 sequence reads: CASSKAATGVRVGELFF. The CDR3 DNA sequence: TGTGCCAGCAGTAAGGCTGCCACAGGGGTGAGGGTCGGGGAGCTGTTTTTT.

This clone occurred once. The V and J genes are TRBV29-1 and TRBJ1-2; maybe TRBD1 (5 bases). From germline, CDR1 is SQVTM and CDR2 ANQGSEA. V lost 1 base and J 1 base, leaving 7 bases between the germline ends. This CDR3 region has 13 residues. The CDR3 spells CSVEGQGNYGYTF. Here the CDR3 DNA reads TGCAGCGTTGAAGGGCAGGGTAACTATGGCTACACCTTC.

The chain is built from TRBV28 and TRBJ1-2, with 10 bases aligning to TRBD1. Trimming removed 7 bases from V and 3 bases from J; junction bases left unmatched: 11. Germline lookup yields CDR1 MDHEN and CDR2 SYDVKM. The CDR3 has 16 amino acids. CDR3 bases: TGTGCCAGCAAAGGGACAGGGGTTGGTAGCTACTATGGCTACACCTTC. Amino acids: CASKGTGVGSYYGYTF.

The chain uses TRBV27 and TRBJ2-7, with 7 bases identical to TRBD2. CDR1 and CDR2 (germline): MNHEY, SMNVEV (reference sequence). After removal of 5 bases from V and 8 bases from J, the junction contained 12 bases not matched to a gene. The CDR3 is made up of 14 amino acids. This CDR3 is CASSLREERGKQYF. For the CDR3, the DNA is TGTGCCAGCAGTCTACGCGAGGAGCGGGGAAAGCAGTACTTC.

This chain uses TRBV12-3 or TRBV12-4 with TRBJ1-1; 7 bases fit TRBD1. Trimming at V came to 6 bases and at J to 1 base, leaving 2 bases not matched to a gene. This CDR3 comprises 13 residues. CDR3 nucleotides: TGTGCCAGCAGCGGGACAGCGAACACTGAAGCTTTCTTT. This sequence encodes CASSGTANTEAFF.

This clone was counted between two and nine times. This chain connects TRBV11-2 to TRBJ2-1; 11 positions agree with TRBD2. Trimming cost V 6 bases and J 6 bases; bases outside gene matches: 1. The V gene's germline CDR1 is SGHAT and CDR2 FQNNGV. The CDR3 loop spans 13 amino acids. Here the CDR3 DNA reads TGTGCCAGCAGTAGCGGGAGGGCCAATGAGCAGTTCTTC. Amino acid sequence: CASSSGRANEQFF. Together with reference TRBV11-2 and TRBJ2-1, the CDR3 gives the full variable domain: EAGVAQSPRYKIIEKRQSVAFWCNPISGHATLYWYQQILGQGPKLLIQFQNNGVVDDSQLPKDRFSAERLKGVDSTLKIQPAKLEDSAVYLCASSSGRANEQFFGPGTRLTVL.